These T cell receptor beta chains were read from a single sample in a study of blood T cells in healthy people across ages. TCRdb used MiXCR to reprocess the 5' RACE reads, holding one entry per CDR3 protein. The data contain roughly 500,000 distinct CDR3 sequences, 25% to 30% of them seen just once; the ten biggest clones take up about 18%. Input material: blood. These receptors were taken from a woman in her seventies in good health. The CDR3 runs from the conserved cysteine through the conserved F or W. D genes are given only for firm matches. Rows give clone size only sometimes, using once, few, many, or a class for an expanded clone.

j_gene	v_gene	len	abundance	d_gene	CDR3nt	CDR3aa
TRBJ2-7	TRBV6-5	15	-	-	TGTGCCAGCAGCTCCCCCGGGGAGGGGGCTTACGAGCAGTACTTC	CASSSPGEGAYEQYF
TRBJ2-3	TRBV9	14	few	TRBD2	TGTGCCAGCAGCCAAGCGGGGTGGACAGATACGCAGTATTTT	CASSQAGWTDTQYF
TRBJ1-1	TRBV30	11	few	-	TGTGCCTGCCATCTTCAAGTTGAAGCTTTCTTT	CACHLQVEAFF
TRBJ2-7	TRBV3-1	15	-	-	TGTGCCAGCAGCCGTCAGAGGCAGGGAACCTACGAGCAGTACTTC	CASSRQRQGTYEQYF
TRBJ2-1	TRBV24-1	15	many	TRBD2	TGTGCCACCAGTGATTTCAGCGGGGGGGCCGACGAGCAGTTCTTC	CATSDFSGGADEQFF
TRBJ1-2	TRBV19	14	-	-	TGTGCCAGTGGTATCCTTAGCCCAGTCGAGGGCTACACCTTC	CASGILSPVEGYTF
TRBJ1-1	TRBV14	16	few	-	TGTGCCAGCAGCCAAACAGGGCAGGGCATGAACACTGAAGCTTTCTTT	CASSQTGQGMNTEAFF
TRBJ1-3	TRBV5-1	14	-	-	TGCGCCAGCAGCTTGGGACGGACGGCCAACACCATATATTTT	CASSLGRTANTIYF
TRBJ2-5	TRBV5-1	14	-	-	TGCGCCAGCAGCTTGAGGGCCCAAGGAGAGACCCAGTACTTC	CASSLRAQGETQYF
TRBJ2-5	TRBV2	12	few	-	TGTGCCGTCAGCGGACTAATGGAGACCCAGTACTTC	CAVSGLMETQYF
TRBJ2-1	TRBV6-2/TRBV6-3	15	few	-	TGTGCCAGCAGTTTTCCCTCGGGGGGCACCAATGAGCAGTTCTTC	CASSFPSGGTNEQFF
TRBJ1-2	TRBV12-3/TRBV12-4	12	-	-	TGTGCCAGCAGCCTACAGGGAAATGGCTACACCTTC	CASSLQGNGYTF
TRBJ1-2	TRBV3-1	13	-	-	TGTGCCAGCAGCCAAGGGCAGATGGGGGGCTACACCTTC	CASSQGQMGGYTF
TRBJ2-3	TRBV6-2/TRBV6-3	11	-	-	TGTGCCAGCAGTCCCTTTCAAGACCAGTATTTT	CASSPFQDQYF
TRBJ2-3	TRBV29-1	15	-	TRBD2	TGCAGCGTTGAAGATCCCGGGACTAGCGGTGATACGCAGTATTTT	CSVEDPGTSGDTQYF
TRBJ2-3	TRBV7-2	16	few	-	TGTGCCAGCAGCTTAGGTTCGGGCGGGGGCCAAGATACGCAGTATTTT	CASSLGSGGGQDTQYF
TRBJ1-4	TRBV20-1	13	-	-	TGCAGTGCAAGAGAAGACCAGGCCAGAAAACTGTTTTTT	CSAREDQARKLFF
TRBJ1-4	TRBV20-1	15	-	TRBD1	TGCAGTGCTAGAGCGGAACAGGGGTCTTGGGAAAAACTGTTTTTT	CSARAEQGSWEKLFF
TRBJ1-4	TRBV14	16	-	TRBD1	TGTGCCAGCAGCCAAGTAGGGCTGACAGGGGCCCGGAGGCCGTTTTTT	CASSQVGLTGARRPFF
TRBJ2-3	TRBV9	17	few	TRBD2	TGTGCCAGCAGCGCGCTCGGGGGGGCGGGGTTGGCAGATACGCAGTATTTT	CASSALGGAGLADTQYF
TRBJ2-5	TRBV6-2/TRBV6-3	15	-	TRBD1	TGTGCCAGCAGTTACCGCCTCGACAGGGCAGAGACCCAGTACTTC	CASSYRLDRAETQYF
TRBJ2-3	TRBV20-1	12	many	-	TGCAGTGCTAGCGGCCTCACAGATACGCAGTATTTT	CSASGLTDTQYF
TRBJ1-5	TRBV7-2	13	few	TRBD1	TGTGCCAGCAGCTTAAGTCAGGGGGAGCCCCAGCATTTT	CASSLSQGEPQHF
TRBJ2-3	TRBV20-1	14	-	TRBD2	TGCAGTGCCTTAGCGGGAGAGAGCACAGATACGCAGTATTTT	CSALAGESTDTQYF
TRBJ1-2	TRBV24-1	13	-	-	TGTGTCACCAGTAGCAGGGGAACCTATGGCTACACCTTC	CVTSSRGTYGYTF
TRBJ2-6	TRBV27	16	few	-	TGTGCCAGCAGTTTATTAGGAAGCCGTAAGAGCGACGTCCTGACTTTC	CASSLLGSRKSDVLTF
TRBJ2-7	TRBV9	14	many	-	TGTGCCAGCAGCCCACGACAGGACTCCTACGAGCAGTACTTC	CASSPRQDSYEQYF
TRBJ2-5	TRBV4-2	16	few	-	TGTGCCAGCAGCCAAGCCCTAGGAGGTCAGCAAGAGACCCAGTACTTC	CASSQALGGQQETQYF
TRBJ2-7	TRBV7-9	15	many	-	TGTGCCAGCAGCTTAGGGGACATGCGCCTTGGCGAGCAGTACTTC	CASSLGDMRLGEQYF
TRBJ2-7	TRBV4-3	15	few	TRBD2	TGCGCCAGCAGCCAAGGGCGGGGGGCGACATACGAGCAGTACTTC	CASSQGRGATYEQYF
TRBJ2-1	TRBV14	14	few	-	TGTGCCAGCAGCCAAGTGGGTCGGCGTGGTGAGCAGTTCTTC	CASSQVGRRGEQFF
TRBJ1-5	TRBV6-5	12	-	TRBD1	TGTGCCACCGGGACAGTCAATCAGCCCCAGCATTTT	CATGTVNQPQHF
TRBJ2-2	TRBV6-5	17	-	TRBD1	TGTGCCAGCAGTTACGGGGATTCAGGGGGCGTTATTGGGGAGCTGTTTTTT	CASSYGDSGGVIGELFF
TRBJ2-1	TRBV9	14	-	-	TGTGCCAGCAGCGAAGGTAACGCCTACAATGAGCAGTTCTTC	CASSEGNAYNEQFF
TRBJ2-1	TRBV6-1	15	-	TRBD2	TGTGCCAGCATCCACTTGGAAGCGGGGTACAATGAGCAGTTCTTC	CASIHLEAGYNEQFF
TRBJ1-3	TRBV5-1	16	-	-	TGCGCCAGCAGCTTGGTCCCAGGGCTCTCTGGAAACACCATATATTTT	CASSLVPGLSGNTIYF
TRBJ2-1	TRBV6-1	17	-	-	TGTGCCAGCAGTGTGTGGTTGGAGGGGGCGCGGTACAATGAGCAGTTCTTC	CASSVWLEGARYNEQFF